Listed below are T cell receptor beta chains from one sample, sequenced in a study of T-cell memory formation after mild COVID-19. MiXCR, run by TCRdb on the 5' RACE reads, gives a single entry per CDR3 protein. Of 400,000 to 500,000 distinct CDR3 sequences in the sample, around 18% were seen once. Sequencing was performed on PBMCs or a T cell subset sorted from them (not recorded which). These receptors were taken from an adult woman who had mild COVID-19 (a few samples of this study predate the infection). Cell type and time point are not known. Both conserved end residues are part of each CDR3. The order of the fields is V gene, CDR3 length, CDR3 protein.

v_call: TRBV2
cdr3_length: 15
cdr3_aa: CASSGQGAMGETQYF

v_call: TRBV6-2/TRBV6-3
cdr3_length: 15
cdr3_aa: CASSWGDREDTEAFF

v_call: TRBV19
cdr3_length: 15
cdr3_aa: CASSTGALSNQPQHF

v_call: TRBV24-1
cdr3_length: 15
cdr3_aa: CATSGTSGSTDTQYF

v_call: TRBV12-3/TRBV12-4
cdr3_length: 12
cdr3_aa: CASRGENTEAFF

v_call: TRBV7-7
cdr3_length: 16
cdr3_aa: CASSLGFRELEETQYF

v_call: TRBV11-2
cdr3_length: 18
cdr3_aa: CASSLAAAGVSSYNEQFF

v_call: TRBV5-6
cdr3_length: 15
cdr3_aa: CASSLWSGFNTEAFF

v_call: TRBV12-3/TRBV12-4
cdr3_length: 14
cdr3_aa: CASRTTENTGELFF

v_call: TRBV6-2/TRBV6-3
cdr3_length: 15
cdr3_aa: CASSYGTGVNQPQHF

v_call: TRBV20-1
cdr3_length: 15
cdr3_aa: CSARDPGQDWYEQYF

v_call: TRBV27
cdr3_length: 16
cdr3_aa: CASSFKADYSNQPQHF

v_call: TRBV2
cdr3_length: 16
cdr3_aa: CASSGTGWGIYNEQFF

v_call: TRBV15
cdr3_length: 17
cdr3_aa: CATSRVKAGVGQETQYF

v_call: TRBV7-3
cdr3_length: 12
cdr3_aa: CASSAGQGEAFF

v_call: TRBV24-1
cdr3_length: 15
cdr3_aa: CATSDNRRTGSEAFF

v_call: TRBV12-3/TRBV12-4
cdr3_length: 14
cdr3_aa: CASSSTGISNEQFF

v_call: TRBV27
cdr3_length: 14
cdr3_aa: CASSWREGTDTQYF

v_call: TRBV7-9
cdr3_length: 12
cdr3_aa: CASSLGVSEQYF

v_call: TRBV5-1
cdr3_length: 14
cdr3_aa: CASSPWGQFTEQYF

v_call: TRBV15
cdr3_length: 15
cdr3_aa: CATSRGGQVPYGYTF

v_call: TRBV7-9
cdr3_length: 14
cdr3_aa: CASSLGDAYNEQFF

v_call: TRBV11-2
cdr3_length: 15
cdr3_aa: CASTVRTARYRGYTF

v_call: TRBV20-1
cdr3_length: 15
cdr3_aa: CSARETSGSNNEQFF